These 9 T cell receptor beta chains originate from one sample sequenced in a study of identifying expanded T cells in peripheral blood. The table came from immunoSEQ multiplex PCR; TCRdb's copy has only in-frame clones and leaves some out. The data contain approximately 92,000 clones, more than 75% of them singletons. The sample taken for sequencing was blood. The receptor set was obtained from a person aged 18-70 years in good health.

This chain links TRBV10-3 with TRBJ1-4; unclear D gene. V lost 6 bases, J lost 10 bases, and 30 bases lay in between. Germline assignment: CDR1 ENHRY and CDR2 SYGVKD. The CDR3 contains 18 residues. The CDR3 DNA reads TGTGCCATCAGCGAGATCTGGCGGGGTGCCAGCCCTACGGGAAAACTGTTTTTT. Its translation is CAISEIWRGASPTGKLFF.

This chain links TRBV19 with TRBJ2-7; 7 nucleotides match TRBD1. Germline CDR1 reads LNHDA; CDR2 reads SQIVND (reference sequence). Trimming removed 9 bases from V and 0 bases from J; junction bases left unmatched: 5. The CDR3 contains 13 residues. CDR3 amino acids: CASARQGSYEQYF. CDR3 DNA: TGTGCCAGCGCTAGACAGGGCTCCTACGAGCAGTACTTC.

In its sample, this clone was seen a few times. V and J are TRBV25-1 and TRBJ2-7; D perhaps matches TRBD2 (7 bases). This CDR3 comprises 15 residues. Between the trimmed V and J ends, which lost 4 bases and 5 bases, there was a span of 18 bases. In germline, CDR1 is MGHDK, CDR2 SYGVNS. The CDR3 DNA reads as TGTGCCAGCAGTGGGGGAGGGGCAGGGGAGGACGAGCAGTACTTC. This codes for CASSGGGAGEDEQYF.

The chain combines TRBV7-6 with TRBJ1-1; no firm D call. This CDR3 is built from 15 residues. The ends were cut back, 5 bases at V and 1 base at J, with 14 bases in the middle. The germline V gene has CDR1 SGHVS and CDR2 FNYEAQ. The CDR3 bases are TGTGCCAGCAGCGCCTACCCAGAGGGGAACACTGAAGCTTTCTTT. It translates to CASSAYPEGNTEAFF.

This clone was picked up one time. This sequence joins TRBV11-1 and TRBJ2-5; TRBD1 is a possible D gene (5 bases). Trimming took 0 bases from V and 1 from J, leaving 15 bases between them. In germline, CDR1 is SGHAT, CDR2 FQDESV (reference sequence). The CDR3 is 17 amino acids. CDR3 loop: CASSLAAPGWSQETQYF. Here the CDR3 DNA reads TGTGCCAGCAGCTTAGCTGCTCCAGGGTGGAGCCAAGAGACCCAGTACTTC.

The chain joins TRBV30 to TRBJ2-7, with D hard to call. The germline V gene encodes CDR1 GTSNPN and CDR2 SVGIG (reference sequence). This CDR3 has 13 amino acids. CDR3 region: CATMATARYEQYF. CDR3 nucleotide sequence: TGTGCTACTATGGCCACGGCTCGCTACGAGCAGTACTTC.

Only one count was recorded for this clone. The chain is built from TRBV7-9 and TRBJ2-4; no clear D gene. The CDR3 is made up of 14 amino acids. The V and J ends lost 0 bases and 7 bases respectively, with 10 bases between them. Per the germline V gene, CDR1 is SEHNR and CDR2 is FQNEAQ (reference sequence). The CDR3 reads CASSLAVGNNIQYF. The CDR3 bases are TGTGCCAGCAGCTTAGCGGTAGGGAACAACATTCAGTACTTC.

The rearrangement joins TRBV5-1 to TRBJ2-7; 11 positions agree with TRBD1. CDR3 length: 13 residues. J was trimmed by 6 bases and V by 3 bases; bases with no gene match: 2. Germline assignment: CDR1 SGHRS and CDR2 YFSETQ. The CDR3 loop reads CASSSGTGGEQYF. The CDR3 region has the DNA TGCGCCAGCAGCTCCGGGACAGGGGGCGAGCAGTACTTC.

This clone appeared a single time. The chain carries TRBV4-1 and TRBJ1-6, with 10 positions matching TRBD1. Germline loops: CDR1 MGHRA, CDR2 YSYEKL. The CDR3 totals 17 residues. Trimming at V came to 4 bases and at J to 8 bases, leaving 11 bases not matched to a gene. This CDR3 is CASSRGTGDELHSPLHF. DNA of the CDR3: TGCGCCAGCAGCCGAGGGACAGGGGACGAACTACATTCACCCCTCCACTTT.